The 18 T cell receptor beta chains reported below all come from one sample, sequenced in a study of identical twins. TCRdb reprocessed the 5' RACE reads via MiXCR and lists one record per CDR3 protein. The data hold hundreds of thousands of distinct CDR3 sequences, with 20% to 25% observed a single time. This same sample was also part of a study on T cells expressing NK-cell markers.

Sequencing was carried out using CD4+ T cells sorted from blood. These receptors all come from a woman between 18 and 30 years old in good health.

The chain has TRBV27 and TRBJ2-1, with 8 bases identical to TRBD2. The J segment lost 4 bases and the V segment lost 0 bases, leaving 11 bases of the junction unmatched. Germline V gene sequence: CDR1 MNHEY, CDR2 SMNVEV (reference sequence). There are 18 residues in the CDR3. Written as DNA, the CDR3 is TGTGCCAGCAGTTTATCGTCCCGCGGGACTAGGGGGTACAATGAGCAGTTCTTC. It specifies CASSLSSRGTRGYNEQFF.

This clonotype showed up just a few times. V and J are TRBV5-1 and TRBJ2-3; TRBD2 matches at 13 bases. The J segment lost 2 bases and the V segment lost 4 bases, leaving 4 bases of the junction unmatched. The length of the CDR3 is 16 residues. The V gene's germline CDR1 is SGHRS and CDR2 YFSETQ. The CDR3 sequence: CASSTTSGGSTDTQYF. The DNA for the CDR3 is TGCGCCAGCAGCACGACTAGCGGGGGGTCCACAGATACGCAGTATTTT.

There are a few counts of this clonotype. The chain recombines TRBV7-9 with TRBJ2-1, with 9 bases aligning to TRBD2. This CDR3 is built from 15 residues. The V gene end was trimmed by 0 bases and the J gene end by 6 bases; junction bases not matched to a gene: 3. Germline CDR1 and CDR2: SEHNR and FQNEAQ (reference sequence). CDR3 in amino acids: CASSLASGSVNEQFF. In DNA form, the CDR3 reads TGTGCCAGCAGCTTAGCTAGCGGGAGTGTCAATGAGCAGTTCTTC.

This clonotype was detected only a few times. The V gene is TRBV5-1, the J gene TRBJ2-7, with TRBD2 identical over 12 bases. Trimming at V came to 0 bases and at J to 3 bases, leaving 4 bases not matched to a gene. CDR3 length: 16 residues. CDR1 and CDR2 (germline): SGHRS, YFSETQ. CDR3 sequence (DNA): TGCGCCAGCAGCTTGGCCTTGACTAGCGGGAGCTACGAGCAGTACTTC. Amino acids: CASSLALTSGSYEQYF.

The chain is built from TRBV6-2 or TRBV6-3 and TRBJ2-2; TRBD1 matches 7 bases. Germline trimming cut 2 bases from V and 4 bases from J; bases unmatched to any gene: 10. The length of the CDR3 is 17 residues. The germline V gene has CDR1 MNHEY and CDR2 SVGEGT. CDR3 amino acids: CASSYGTGAPSTGELFF. In DNA, the CDR3 is TGTGCCAGCAGTTACGGAACAGGGGCCCCCAGCACCGGGGAGCTGTTTTTT.

This clonotype was recorded at least ten times. The chain carries TRBV5-1 and TRBJ2-1; 10 positions match TRBD2. Looked up from germline, CDR1 is SGHRS and CDR2 is YFSETQ. The CDR3 has 17 amino acids. After removal of 0 bases from V and 5 bases from J, the junction contained 8 bases not matched to a gene. The CDR3, as DNA: TGCGCCAGCAGCTTGGGTAGCGGGGGGTTCGTGAACAATGAGCAGTTCTTC. Amino acid sequence: CASSLGSGGFVNNEQFF.

The CDR3 reads CASSLERGASYEQYF. The CDR3 region has the DNA TGTGCCAGCAGCTTAGAGAGGGGGGCCTCCTACGAGCAGTACTTC. The chain carries TRBV7-9 and TRBJ2-7; either TRBD1 or TRBD2 may supply D (6 bases each). This CDR3 spans 15 amino acids. The ends were cut back, 1 base at V and 0 bases at J, with 10 bases in the middle. Germline values: CDR1 SEHNR, CDR2 FQNEAQ (reference sequence).

This clonotype has a handful of counts. The chain carries TRBV7-9 and TRBJ2-3; no clear D gene. The V end was cut by 3 bases, the J end by 2 bases, with 9 bases between. Germline V gene lookup returns CDR1 SEHNR and CDR2 FQNEAQ (reference sequence). This CDR3 comprises 14 residues. This chain's CDR3 is CASSFSSSTDTQYF. The DNA for the CDR3 is TGTGCCAGCAGCTTTTCGAGTTCCACAGATACGCAGTATTTT. Variable domain in full (rest from reference TRBV7-9 and TRBJ2-3): DTGVSQNPRHKITKRGQNVTFRCDPISEHNRLYWYRQTLGQGPEFLTYFQNEAQLEKSRLLSDRFSAERPKGSFSTLEIQRTEQGDSAMYLCASSFSSSTDTQYFGPGTRLTVL.

The genes are TRBV20-1 and TRBJ2-3; D possibly corresponds to TRBD2 (6 bases). The CDR3 contains 14 residues. The V gene's germline CDR1 is DFQATT and CDR2 SNEGSKA (reference sequence). V was trimmed by 4 bases and J by 2 bases, leaving 13 bases between them. The CDR3 sequence is CSAIRDSYTDTQYF. The CDR3 bases are TGCAGTGCTATCCGGGACTCCTACACAGATACGCAGTATTTT.

This clonotype appeared a few times. This chain links TRBV5-6 with TRBJ2-1, with D hard to call. CDR3 size: 12 residues. V lost 1 base to trimming and J lost 13 bases, with 12 bases between them. Germline V lookup: CDR1 SGHDT, CDR2 YYEEEE. The CDR3 sequence: CASSLSGVQQFF. CDR3 sequence (DNA): TGTGCCAGCAGCTTGTCTGGGGTCCAACAGTTCTTC. The whole variable domain, filled in from reference TRBV5-6 and TRBJ2-1, reads DAGVTQSPTHLIKTRGQQVTLRCSPKSGHDTVSWYQQALGQGPQFIFQYYEEEERQRGNFPDRFSGHQFPNYSSELNVNALLLGDSALYLCASSLSGVQQFFGPGTRLTVL.

The table lists this clonotype with a few counts. This chain uses TRBV12-3 or TRBV12-4 with TRBJ2-7, with unresolved D. The CDR3 contains 17 residues. The V and J ends lost 0 bases and 0 bases respectively, with 15 bases between them. The CDR3 region has the DNA TGTGCCAGCAGTTTAGCGACTTCTTGGCGTACCTCCTACGAGCAGTACTTC. Translation gives CASSLATSWRTSYEQYF.

This clonotype has just a few counts. V gene TRBV6-1 combines with J gene TRBJ2-3; no firm D call. The CDR3 has 14 residues. In germline, CDR1 is MNHNS, CDR2 SASEGT. V was clipped by 3 bases and J by 3 bases, with 10 bases between them. CDR3 coding DNA: TGTGCCAGCAGTGAGGGCAGAGCGACAGATACGCAGTATTTT. Translating gives CASSEGRATDTQYF.

V is TRBV4-3 and J is TRBJ1-2, with a possible D match to TRBD1 (5 bases). The CDR3 length is 15 residues. CDR1 and CDR2 from the germline V gene are LGHNA and YSLEER. V was pared by 1 base and J by 3 bases, with 12 bases between. CDR3 DNA: TGCGCCAGCAGCCAAGCGGTGGGGCCCTACTATGGCTACACCTTC. It translates to CASSQAVGPYYGYTF.

This clonotype has ten or more counts. The chain combines TRBV29-1 with TRBJ2-3, with 7 bases aligning to TRBD1. V was pared by 7 bases and J by 7 bases, with 8 bases of the junction left unmatched. The CDR3 is 12 residues long. Germline V gene data show CDR1 as SQVTM and CDR2 as ANQGSEA. The DNA for the CDR3 is TGCAGCGGTGGACAGGTTTCGAATACGCAGTATTTT. Its protein is CSGGQVSNTQYF.

This clonotype was counted a single time. The chain recombines TRBV30 with TRBJ2-5; 12 bases are shared with TRBD2. The CDR3 loop spans 14 amino acids. J gave up 6 bases and V 4 bases, and 6 bases lay outside the gene matches. From germline, CDR1 is GTSNPN and CDR2 SVGIG (reference sequence). Written as DNA, the CDR3 is TGTGCCTGGAATCCGACTAGCGGGAGCCAGACCCAGTACTTC. This sequence encodes CAWNPTSGSQTQYF.

V is TRBV6-2 or TRBV6-3 and J is TRBJ2-3; 9 nucleotides match TRBD2. CDR1 is MNHEY, CDR2 SVGEGT, per germline. This CDR3 comprises 14 residues. Losses at the gene ends were 8 bases for V and 4 bases for J; bases not matched to a gene: 7. In DNA, the CDR3 is TGTGCCAGCCGGAGAACTAGCGGGCCAGATACGCAGTATTTT. This sequence encodes CASRRTSGPDTQYF.

The V gene is TRBV4-3, the J gene TRBJ2-2; 11 nucleotides agree with TRBD2. With V trimmed by 4 bases and J by 6 bases, 13 bases remained unmatched. This CDR3 contains 18 residues. Germline assignment: CDR1 LGHNA and CDR2 YSLEER. Here the CDR3 DNA reads TGCGCCAGCAGCCTTAGGGGGGGTGCTAGCGGGAGGCCCGGGGAGCTGTTTTTT. Residues: CASSLRGGASGRPGELFF.

This clonotype has only a few counts. The chain employs TRBV20-1 and TRBJ1-1; D gene ambiguous. V lost 6 bases and J lost 8, with 13 bases in between. The CDR3 has 11 residues. Germline-derived CDR1 and CDR2 are DFQATT and SNEGSKA (reference sequence). In nucleotides, the CDR3 is TGCAGTGCCAAGAGGGTTACGGAAGCTTTCTTT. Translation: CSAKRVTEAFF.